Detailed here is one T cell receptor beta chain. Germline V gives CDR1 LNHDA, CDR2 SQIVND (reference sequence). V was pared by 10 bases and J by 2 bases, with 10 bases between. The CDR3 covers 12 residues. How the authors handled the data: Estimates of nucleated cell counts were drawn from the amplification of reference gene primers. Profiled with immunoSEQ multiplex PCR; TCRdb holds only in-frame clones, not every one. V, J and clone size were drawn from that table, and D and trimming were deduced from the DNA. The sample lists 30,000 to 40,000 clones, about 87% occurring once. This sample stems from a study of blood T cell repertoires in COVID-19.

The sequenced sample consisted of peripheral blood. The V gene is TRBV19, the J gene TRBJ2-3, with a tentative D call TRBD2 (5 bases). This clonotype was sampled from a man aged 60-69 years with active COVID-19. The CDR3 loop reads CATAGPTDTQYF. The CDR3 DNA follows: TGTGCCACCGCGGGCCCCACAGATACGCAGTATTTT.